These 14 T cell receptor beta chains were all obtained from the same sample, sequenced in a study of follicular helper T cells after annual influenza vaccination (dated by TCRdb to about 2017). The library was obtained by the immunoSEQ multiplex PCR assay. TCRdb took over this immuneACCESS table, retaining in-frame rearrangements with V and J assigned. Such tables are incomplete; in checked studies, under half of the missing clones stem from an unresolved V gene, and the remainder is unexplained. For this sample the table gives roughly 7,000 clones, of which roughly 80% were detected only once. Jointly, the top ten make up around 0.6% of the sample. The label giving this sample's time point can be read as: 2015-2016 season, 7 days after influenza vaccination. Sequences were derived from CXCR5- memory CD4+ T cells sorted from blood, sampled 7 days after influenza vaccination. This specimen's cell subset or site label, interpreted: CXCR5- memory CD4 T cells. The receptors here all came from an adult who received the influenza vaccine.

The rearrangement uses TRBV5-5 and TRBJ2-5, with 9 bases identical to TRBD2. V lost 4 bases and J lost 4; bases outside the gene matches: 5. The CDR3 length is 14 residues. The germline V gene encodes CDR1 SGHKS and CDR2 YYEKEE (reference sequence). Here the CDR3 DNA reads TGTGCCAGCAGCCGCGGGGGGGCCGGAGAGACCCAGTACTTC. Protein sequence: CASSRGGAGETQYF.

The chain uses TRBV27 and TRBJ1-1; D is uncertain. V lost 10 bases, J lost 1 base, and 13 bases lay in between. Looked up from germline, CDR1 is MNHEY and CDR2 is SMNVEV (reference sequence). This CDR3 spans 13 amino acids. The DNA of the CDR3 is TGTGCCACGCTCGACCGGGGGAACACTGAAGCTTTCTTT. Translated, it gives CATLDRGNTEAFF.

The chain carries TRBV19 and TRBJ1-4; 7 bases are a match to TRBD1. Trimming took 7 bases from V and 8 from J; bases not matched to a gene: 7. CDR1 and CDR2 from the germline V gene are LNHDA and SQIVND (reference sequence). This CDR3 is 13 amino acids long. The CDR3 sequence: CASTRGIGEKLFF. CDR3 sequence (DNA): TGTGCCAGTACCAGGGGGATAGGAGAAAAACTGTTTTTT. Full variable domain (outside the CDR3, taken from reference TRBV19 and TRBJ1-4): DGGITQSPKYLFRKEGQNVTLSCEQNLNHDAMYWYRQDPGQGLRLIYYSQIVNDFQKGDIAEGYSVSREKKESFPLTVTSAQKNPTAFYLCASTRGIGEKLFFGSGTQLSVL.

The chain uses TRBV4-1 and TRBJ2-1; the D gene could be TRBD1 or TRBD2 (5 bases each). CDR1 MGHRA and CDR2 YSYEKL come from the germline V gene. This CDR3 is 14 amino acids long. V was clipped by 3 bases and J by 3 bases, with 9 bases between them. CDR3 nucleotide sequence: TGCGCCAGCAGCCAGAGGGGAGTCTACAATGAGCAGTTCTTC. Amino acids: CASSQRGVYNEQFF.

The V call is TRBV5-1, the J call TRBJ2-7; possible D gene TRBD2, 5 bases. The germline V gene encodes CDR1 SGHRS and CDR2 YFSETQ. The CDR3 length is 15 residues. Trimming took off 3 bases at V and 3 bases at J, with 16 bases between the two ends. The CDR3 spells CASSSYRTQRYEQYF. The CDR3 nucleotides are TGCGCCAGCAGCTCCTACCGGACTCAACGCTACGAGCAGTACTTC.

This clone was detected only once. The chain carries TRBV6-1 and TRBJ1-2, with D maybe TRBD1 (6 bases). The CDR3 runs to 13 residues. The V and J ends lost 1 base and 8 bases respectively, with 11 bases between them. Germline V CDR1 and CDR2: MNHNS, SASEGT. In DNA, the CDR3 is TGTGCCAGCAGTGAAGGGACAGCCGGGGGCTACACCTTC. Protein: CASSEGTAGGYTF.

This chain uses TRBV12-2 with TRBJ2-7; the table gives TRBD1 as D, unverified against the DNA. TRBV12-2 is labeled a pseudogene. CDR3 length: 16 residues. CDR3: CASRIVDRDPPYEQYF. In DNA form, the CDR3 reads TGTGCAAGTCGCATCGTTGACAGGGACCCGCCCTACGAGCAGTACTTC.

CDR3 sequence: CASSLGAGGRRTDTQYF. The CDR3 DNA is TGTGCCAGCAGCTTAGGCGCGGGGGGCCGGCGCACAGATACGCAGTATTTT. The chain is built from TRBV7-9 and TRBJ2-3; 8 bases match TRBD2. Germline V gene sequence: CDR1 SEHNR, CDR2 FQNEAQ (reference sequence). The CDR3 is 17 amino acids. The trim removed 1 base at V and 1 base at J, leaving 7 bases unmatched.

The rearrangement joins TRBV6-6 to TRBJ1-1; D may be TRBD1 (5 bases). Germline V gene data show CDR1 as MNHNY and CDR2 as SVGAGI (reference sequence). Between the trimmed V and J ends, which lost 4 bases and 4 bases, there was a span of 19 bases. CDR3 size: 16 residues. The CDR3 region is CASSLLTGAEATEAFF. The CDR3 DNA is TGTGCCAGCAGTTTACTCACTGGGGCTGAGGCCACTGAAGCTTTCTTT.

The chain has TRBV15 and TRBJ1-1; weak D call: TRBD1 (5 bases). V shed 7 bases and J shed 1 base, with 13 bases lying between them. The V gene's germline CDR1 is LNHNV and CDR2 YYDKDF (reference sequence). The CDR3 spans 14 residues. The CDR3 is CATNTRQRNTEAFF. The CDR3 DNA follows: TGTGCCACCAACACCAGACAGAGGAACACTGAAGCTTTCTTT. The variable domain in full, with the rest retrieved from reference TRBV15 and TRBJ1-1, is DAMVIQNPRYQVTQFGKPVTLSCSQTLNHNVMYWYQQKSSQAPKLLFHYYDKDFNNEADTPDNFQSRRPNTSFCFLDIRSPGLGDTAMYLCATNTRQRNTEAFFGQGTRLTVV.

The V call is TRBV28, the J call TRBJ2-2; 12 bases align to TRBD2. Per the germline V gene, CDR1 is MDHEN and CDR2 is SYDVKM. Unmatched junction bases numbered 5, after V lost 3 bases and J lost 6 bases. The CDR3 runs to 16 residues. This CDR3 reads CASSFRASGRAGELFF. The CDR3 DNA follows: TGTGCCAGCAGTTTTCGGGCTAGCGGGAGGGCCGGGGAGCTGTTTTTT. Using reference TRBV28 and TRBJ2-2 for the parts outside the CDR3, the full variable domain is DVKVTQSSRYLVKRTGEKVFLECVQDMDHENMFWYRQDPGLGLRLIYFSYDVKMKEKGDIPEGYSVSREKKERFSLILESASTNQTSMYLCASSFRASGRAGELFFGEGSRLTVL.

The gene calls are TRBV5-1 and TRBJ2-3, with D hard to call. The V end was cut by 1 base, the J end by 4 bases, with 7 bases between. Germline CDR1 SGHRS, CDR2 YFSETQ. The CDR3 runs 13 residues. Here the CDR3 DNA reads TGCGCCAGCAGCTTGCTGAGGCCAGATACGCAGTATTTT. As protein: CASSLLRPDTQYF.

The CDR3 spells CASGLRGQANTGELFF. The CDR3 DNA sequence: TGTGCTAGTGGTTTGCGGGGGCAGGCGAACACCGGGGAGCTGTTTTTT. This chain joins TRBV12-5 and TRBJ2-2; D assignment may be TRBD1 or TRBD2 (6 bases each). V lost 2 bases, J lost 0 bases, and 10 bases lay in between. CDR1 LGHNT and CDR2 FRNRAP come from the germline V gene. The CDR3 is 16 residues long.

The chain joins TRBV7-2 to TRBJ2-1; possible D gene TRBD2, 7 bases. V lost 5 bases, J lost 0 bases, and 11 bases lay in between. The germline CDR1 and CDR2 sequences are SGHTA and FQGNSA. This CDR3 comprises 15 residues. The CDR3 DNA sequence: TGTGCCAGCAGCCTCGGGGGGCGCTCCTACAATGAGCAGTTCTTC. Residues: CASSLGGRSYNEQFF. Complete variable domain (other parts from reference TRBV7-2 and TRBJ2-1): GAGVSQSPSNKVTEKGKDVELRCDPISGHTALYWYRQSLGQGLEFLIYFQGNSAPDKSGLPSDRFSAERTGGSVSTLTIQRTQQEDSAVYLCASSLGGRSYNEQFFGPGTRLTVL.